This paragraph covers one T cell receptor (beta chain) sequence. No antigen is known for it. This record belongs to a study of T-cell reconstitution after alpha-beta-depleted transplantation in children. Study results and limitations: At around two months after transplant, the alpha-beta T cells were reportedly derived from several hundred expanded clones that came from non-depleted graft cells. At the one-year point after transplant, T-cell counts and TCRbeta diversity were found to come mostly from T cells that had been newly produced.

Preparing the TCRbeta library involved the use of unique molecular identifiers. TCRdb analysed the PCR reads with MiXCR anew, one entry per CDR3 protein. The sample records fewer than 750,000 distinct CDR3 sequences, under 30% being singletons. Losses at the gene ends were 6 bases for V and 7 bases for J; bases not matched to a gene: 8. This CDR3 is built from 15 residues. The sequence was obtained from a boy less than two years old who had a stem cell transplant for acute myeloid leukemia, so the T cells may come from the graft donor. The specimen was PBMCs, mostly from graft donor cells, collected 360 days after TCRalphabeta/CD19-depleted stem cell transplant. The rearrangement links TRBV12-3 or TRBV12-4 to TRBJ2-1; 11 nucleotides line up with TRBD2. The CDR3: CASSVGASGGNEQFF. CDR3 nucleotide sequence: TGTGCCAGCAGCGTGGGAGCTAGCGGGGGGAATGAGCAGTTCTTC.